Listed below are T cell receptor beta chains from one sample, sequenced in a study of response to subunit inactivated influenza vaccine. Each CDR3 protein is one row after TCRdb ran MiXCR on the RT-PCR reads. The data contain around 540,000 distinct CDR3 sequences, roughly 12% of them singletons. The sample consisted of PBMCs from blood, taken on the day of vaccination. The receptors were sampled from a middle-aged man who received an inactivated influenza vaccine. Each CDR3 is given with its conserved first and last residue. The D gene is left open where the match is weak. The listing skips clone size in some rows; elsewhere it reads once, few, many or a size class.

d_call: -; clone_size: -; j_call: TRBJ2-7; cdr3_length: 15; v_call: TRBV25-1; cdr3_nt: TGTGCCAGCAGTGAAGGCTCAGTAGCTCGGGGGGAGCAGTACTTC; cdr3_aa: CASSEGSVARGEQYF
d_call: -; clone_size: -; j_call: TRBJ2-2; cdr3_length: 13; v_call: TRBV6-2/TRBV6-3; cdr3_nt: TGTGCCAGCAACTCTTACAACACCGGGGAGCTGTTTTTT; cdr3_aa: CASNSYNTGELFF
d_call: -; clone_size: many; j_call: TRBJ2-3; cdr3_length: 12; v_call: TRBV12-3/TRBV12-4; cdr3_nt: TGCGCCAGCAGCCGTAGCACAGATACGCAGTATTTT; cdr3_aa: CASSRSTDTQYF
d_call: TRBD1; clone_size: few; j_call: TRBJ2-3; cdr3_length: 15; v_call: TRBV9; cdr3_nt: TGTGCCAGCAGCGGAGGGACAGTTTTCACAGATACGCAGTATTTT; cdr3_aa: CASSGGTVFTDTQYF
d_call: -; clone_size: few; j_call: TRBJ1-2; cdr3_length: 11; v_call: TRBV20-1; cdr3_nt: TGCAGTGCTGACTGGCCGGGAGGCTACACCTTC; cdr3_aa: CSADWPGGYTF
d_call: TRBD2; clone_size: few; j_call: TRBJ2-1; cdr3_length: 15; v_call: TRBV27; cdr3_nt: TGTGCCAGCAGTTTTAAAGGACTAGCGTTCAATGAGCAGTTCTTC; cdr3_aa: CASSFKGLAFNEQFF
d_call: TRBD2; clone_size: -; j_call: TRBJ2-7; cdr3_length: 16; v_call: TRBV29-1; cdr3_nt: TGCAGCGTTTCTAGGACTAGCGGACCTACCGCCTACGAGCAGTACTTC; cdr3_aa: CSVSRTSGPTAYEQYF
d_call: -; clone_size: -; j_call: TRBJ1-5; cdr3_length: 14; v_call: TRBV20-1; cdr3_nt: TGCAGTGCTAGAGATATGAGGGGCCCGCAGCCCCAGCATTTT; cdr3_aa: CSARDMRGPQPQHF
d_call: -; clone_size: few; j_call: TRBJ2-7; cdr3_length: 14; v_call: TRBV20-1; cdr3_nt: TGCAGTGCTAGAGATGGTATATCACGCTACGAGCAGTACTTC; cdr3_aa: CSARDGISRYEQYF
d_call: TRBD2; clone_size: many; j_call: TRBJ2-1; cdr3_length: 15; v_call: TRBV20-1; cdr3_nt: TGCAGTGCTAGAGGAGGCGGGAGCTCCTACAATGAGCAGTTCTTC; cdr3_aa: CSARGGGSSYNEQFF
d_call: TRBD1; clone_size: -; j_call: TRBJ2-3; cdr3_length: 15; v_call: TRBV3-1; cdr3_nt: TGTGCCAGCAGCCAAATGGACAGGCCCACAGATACGCAGTATTTT; cdr3_aa: CASSQMDRPTDTQYF
d_call: -; clone_size: few; j_call: TRBJ2-3; cdr3_length: 15; v_call: TRBV5-5; cdr3_nt: TGTGCCAGCAGCTTTACATTCACCAGCACAGATACGCAGTATTTT; cdr3_aa: CASSFTFTSTDTQYF
d_call: TRBD1; clone_size: few; j_call: TRBJ2-2; cdr3_length: 15; v_call: TRBV7-8; cdr3_nt: TGTGCCAGCAGCAACACAGGGGGCAACACCGGGGAGCTGTTTTTT; cdr3_aa: CASSNTGGNTGELFF
d_call: TRBD2; clone_size: few; j_call: TRBJ2-7; cdr3_length: 16; v_call: TRBV20-1; cdr3_nt: TGCAGTGCTAGTGTGATAGAAGCGGGGGATCCCTACGAGCAGTACTTC; cdr3_aa: CSASVIEAGDPYEQYF
d_call: TRBD2; clone_size: few; j_call: TRBJ2-2; cdr3_length: 14; v_call: TRBV12-3/TRBV12-4; cdr3_nt: TGTGCCAGCAGGGCCGGGACTACGACCGGGGAGCTGTTTTTT; cdr3_aa: CASRAGTTTGELFF
d_call: -; clone_size: many; j_call: TRBJ2-1; cdr3_length: 12; v_call: TRBV20-1; cdr3_nt: TGCAGTGCTAGGTCGCTCTACAATGAGCAGTTCTTC; cdr3_aa: CSARSLYNEQFF
d_call: -; clone_size: few; j_call: TRBJ1-1; cdr3_length: 15; v_call: TRBV12-3/TRBV12-4; cdr3_nt: TGTGCCAGCAGTTTCCGGGTCGGGGGAGGGACTGAAGCTTTCTTT; cdr3_aa: CASSFRVGGGTEAFF
d_call: TRBD2; clone_size: few; j_call: TRBJ2-5; cdr3_length: 17; v_call: TRBV11-2; cdr3_nt: TGTGCCAGCAGCCCCGGGGTAGCGGGGGGGCCGTGGGAGACCCAGTACTTC; cdr3_aa: CASSPGVAGGPWETQYF
d_call: -; clone_size: many; j_call: TRBJ2-3; cdr3_length: 12; v_call: TRBV29-1; cdr3_nt: TGCAGCGTTGAGCAGGCCGCAGATACGCAGTATTTT; cdr3_aa: CSVEQAADTQYF
d_call: -; clone_size: few; j_call: TRBJ2-5; cdr3_length: 15; v_call: TRBV28; cdr3_nt: TGTGCCAGCAGTTCCTACAGGTTGCGGGGAGAGACCCAGTACTTC; cdr3_aa: CASSSYRLRGETQYF
d_call: -; clone_size: few; j_call: TRBJ1-5; cdr3_length: 15; v_call: TRBV6-1; cdr3_nt: TGTGCCAGCAGGTTCAGGGATGGGGGCAATCAGCCCCAGCATTTT; cdr3_aa: CASRFRDGGNQPQHF
d_call: -; clone_size: many; j_call: TRBJ2-1; cdr3_length: 17; v_call: TRBV5-6; cdr3_nt: TGTGCCAGCAGCTTGGAGGGTTTTAGGGCTACCTACAATGAGCAGTTCTTC; cdr3_aa: CASSLEGFRATYNEQFF
d_call: -; clone_size: few; j_call: TRBJ1-3; cdr3_length: 14; v_call: TRBV20-1; cdr3_nt: TGCAGTGCTAGAGGTGGCCCTCTCGGAAACACCATATATTTT; cdr3_aa: CSARGGPLGNTIYF
d_call: -; clone_size: -; j_call: TRBJ2-5; cdr3_length: 14; v_call: TRBV20-1; cdr3_nt: TGCAGTGCCCCCCCGGCCCGGGGAGGAGAGACCCAGTACTTC; cdr3_aa: CSAPPARGGETQYF
d_call: -; clone_size: many; j_call: TRBJ1-2; cdr3_length: 16; v_call: TRBV4-1; cdr3_nt: TGCGCCAGCAGCCAAGAAGCCGGAAGAACTAACTATGGCTACACCTTC; cdr3_aa: CASSQEAGRTNYGYTF
d_call: -; clone_size: -; j_call: TRBJ2-1; cdr3_length: 15; v_call: TRBV6-2/TRBV6-3; cdr3_nt: -; cdr3_aa: CASTTLGSSYNEQFF
d_call: TRBD1; clone_size: few; j_call: TRBJ2-7; cdr3_length: 14; v_call: TRBV27; cdr3_nt: TGTGCCAGCAGCGCCGGGACAGGGAATAACGAGCAGTACTTC; cdr3_aa: CASSAGTGNNEQYF
d_call: -; clone_size: few; j_call: TRBJ2-1; cdr3_length: 16; v_call: TRBV20-1; cdr3_nt: TGCAGTGCTAACATCTTAGCTCTAGGTTTCTACAATGAGCAGTTCTTC; cdr3_aa: CSANILALGFYNEQFF
d_call: -; clone_size: -; j_call: TRBJ2-7; cdr3_length: 19; v_call: TRBV28; cdr3_nt: TGTGCCAGCAGTTCGACAGGAGTATATGATCGTATCTACTCGGGCGAGCAGTACTTC; cdr3_aa: CASSSTGVYDRIYSGEQYF
d_call: -; clone_size: -; j_call: TRBJ2-1; cdr3_length: 16; v_call: TRBV7-2; cdr3_nt: TGTGCCAGCAGCTTGGGCCCCGGAGGATTCTACAATGAGCAGTTCTTC; cdr3_aa: CASSLGPGGFYNEQFF
d_call: -; clone_size: many; j_call: TRBJ2-3; cdr3_length: 15; v_call: TRBV9; cdr3_nt: TGTGCCAGCAGCGTAGGGGAATACTACCCAGATACGCAGTATTTT; cdr3_aa: CASSVGEYYPDTQYF
d_call: -; clone_size: few; j_call: TRBJ2-1; cdr3_length: 14; v_call: TRBV12-3/TRBV12-4; cdr3_nt: TGTGCCAGCAGTCCCCCGACTAGTCCCAATGAGCAGTTCTTC; cdr3_aa: CASSPPTSPNEQFF
d_call: TRBD2; clone_size: few; j_call: TRBJ2-7; cdr3_length: 14; v_call: TRBV3-1; cdr3_nt: TGTGCCAGCAGCCAAGGCGGGAGGGCCTACGAGCAGTACTTC; cdr3_aa: CASSQGGRAYEQYF
d_call: TRBD1; clone_size: few; j_call: TRBJ2-5; cdr3_length: 12; v_call: TRBV20-1; cdr3_nt: TGCAGTGCCGAGGGGGCCGCTGAGACCCAGTACTTC; cdr3_aa: CSAEGAAETQYF
d_call: -; clone_size: few; j_call: TRBJ2-1; cdr3_length: 13; v_call: TRBV7-2; cdr3_nt: TGTGCCAGCAGCTTAGGCATCGACAATGAGCAGTTCTTC; cdr3_aa: CASSLGIDNEQFF
d_call: -; clone_size: -; j_call: TRBJ2-2; cdr3_length: 15; v_call: TRBV5-1; cdr3_nt: TGCGCCAGCGAATTACAGGGAGGATCCACCGGGGAGCTGTTTTTT; cdr3_aa: CASELQGGSTGELFF
d_call: -; clone_size: -; j_call: TRBJ2-5; cdr3_length: 19; v_call: TRBV4-3; cdr3_nt: TGCGCCAGCAGCCCTAAACCGGGACAGCGTCCAATCCCCGGGGGGACCCAGTACTTC; cdr3_aa: CASSPKPGQRPIPGGTQYF
d_call: TRBD1; clone_size: few; j_call: TRBJ2-5; cdr3_length: 16; v_call: TRBV7-8; cdr3_nt: TGTGCCAGCAGCTACAGTTCGGGACAGGGAGAAGAGACCCAGTACTTC; cdr3_aa: CASSYSSGQGEETQYF
d_call: -; clone_size: -; j_call: TRBJ2-7; cdr3_length: 16; v_call: TRBV5-1; cdr3_nt: TGCGCCAGCAGCTTGGGGGGAGGACAGGACTCCTACGAGCAGTACTTC; cdr3_aa: CASSLGGGQDSYEQYF
d_call: -; clone_size: -; j_call: TRBJ2-1; cdr3_length: 16; v_call: TRBV5-1; cdr3_nt: TGCGCCAGCAGCTTGTCAGGCATAAGCTCCTACAATGAGCAGTTCTTC; cdr3_aa: CASSLSGISSYNEQFF
d_call: -; clone_size: -; j_call: TRBJ2-4; cdr3_length: 12; v_call: TRBV18; cdr3_nt: TGTGCCAGCTCACCGAGGGAGAACATTCAGTACTTC; cdr3_aa: CASSPRENIQYF
d_call: -; clone_size: few; j_call: TRBJ2-5; cdr3_length: 12; v_call: TRBV20-1; cdr3_nt: TGCAGTGCTAGGACACAACAAGAGACCCAGTACTTC; cdr3_aa: CSARTQQETQYF
d_call: -; clone_size: -; j_call: TRBJ2-3; cdr3_length: 16; v_call: TRBV24-1; cdr3_nt: TGTGCCACCAGTGATGGGCCAGGGGACCCCACAGATACGCAGTATTTT; cdr3_aa: CATSDGPGDPTDTQYF
d_call: -; clone_size: few; j_call: TRBJ2-3; cdr3_length: 15; v_call: TRBV5-1; cdr3_nt: TGCGCCAGCAGCTTATCGGGAGACGGGGCAGATACGCAGTATTTT; cdr3_aa: CASSLSGDGADTQYF
d_call: -; clone_size: few; j_call: TRBJ1-1; cdr3_length: 16; v_call: TRBV20-1; cdr3_nt: TGCAGTGCTAGAAGCAGGGGCCGCCCGGTTAGCACTGAAGCTTTCTTT; cdr3_aa: CSARSRGRPVSTEAFF
d_call: -; clone_size: -; j_call: TRBJ2-1; cdr3_length: 14; v_call: TRBV7-6; cdr3_nt: TGTGCCAGCAGCTTGGAGACGCAGGGCAATGAGCAGTTCTTC; cdr3_aa: CASSLETQGNEQFF
d_call: -; clone_size: few; j_call: TRBJ2-6; cdr3_length: 16; v_call: TRBV27; cdr3_nt: TGTGCCAGCAGTTCGGTGAGGGCGGGAGGGGCCAACGTCCTGACTTTC; cdr3_aa: CASSSVRAGGANVLTF
d_call: TRBD2; clone_size: -; j_call: TRBJ2-3; cdr3_length: 16; v_call: TRBV29-1; cdr3_nt: TGCAGCGTTGTCCTCGGACTAGCGGGAGGGCAAGATACGCAGTATTTT; cdr3_aa: CSVVLGLAGGQDTQYF
d_call: -; clone_size: -; j_call: TRBJ2-1; cdr3_length: 12; v_call: TRBV20-1; cdr3_nt: TGCAGTGCTAGAGTTGGGTATCACGAGCAGTTCTTC; cdr3_aa: CSARVGYHEQFF
d_call: -; clone_size: -; j_call: TRBJ1-5; cdr3_length: 13; v_call: TRBV6-2/TRBV6-3; cdr3_nt: TGTGCCAGCACCCTGGGGGGGGTTCAGCCCCAGCATTTT; cdr3_aa: CASTLGGVQPQHF